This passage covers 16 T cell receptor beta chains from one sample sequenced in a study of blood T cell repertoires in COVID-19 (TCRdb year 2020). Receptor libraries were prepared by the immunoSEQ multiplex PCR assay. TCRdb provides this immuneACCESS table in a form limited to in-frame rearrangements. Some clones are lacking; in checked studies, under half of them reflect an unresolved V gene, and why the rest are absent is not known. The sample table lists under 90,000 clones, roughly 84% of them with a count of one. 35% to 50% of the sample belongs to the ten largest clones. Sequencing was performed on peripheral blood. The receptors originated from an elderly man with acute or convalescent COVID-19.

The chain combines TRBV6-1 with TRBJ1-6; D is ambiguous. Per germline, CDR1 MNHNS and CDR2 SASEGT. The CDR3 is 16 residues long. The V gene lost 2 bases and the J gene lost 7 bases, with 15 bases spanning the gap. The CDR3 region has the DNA TGTGCCAGCAGTGAATGGGTGACGGACTTCAATTCACCCCTCCACTTT. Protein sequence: CASSEWVTDFNSPLHF.

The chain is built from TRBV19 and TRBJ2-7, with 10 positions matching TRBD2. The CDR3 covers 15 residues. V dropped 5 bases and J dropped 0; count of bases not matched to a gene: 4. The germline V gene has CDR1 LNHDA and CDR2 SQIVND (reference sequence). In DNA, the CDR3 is TGTGCCAGTAGTCCTAGCGGGGGATACTCCTACGAGCAGTACTTC. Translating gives CASSPSGGYSYEQYF.

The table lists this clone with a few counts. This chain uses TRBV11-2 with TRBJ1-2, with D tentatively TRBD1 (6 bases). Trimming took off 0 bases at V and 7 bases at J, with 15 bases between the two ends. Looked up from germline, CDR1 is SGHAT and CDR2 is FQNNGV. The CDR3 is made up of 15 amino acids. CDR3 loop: CASSLDRGRGAGYTF. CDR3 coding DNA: TGTGCCAGCAGCTTAGATCGGGGACGGGGGGCTGGCTACACCTTC.

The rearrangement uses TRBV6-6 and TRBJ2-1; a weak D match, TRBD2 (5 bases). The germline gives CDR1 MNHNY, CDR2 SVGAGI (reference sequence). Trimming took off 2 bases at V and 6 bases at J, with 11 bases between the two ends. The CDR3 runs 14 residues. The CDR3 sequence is CASSYKLEVNEQFF. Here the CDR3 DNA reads TGTGCCAGCAGTTACAAACTAGAGGTCAATGAGCAGTTCTTC.

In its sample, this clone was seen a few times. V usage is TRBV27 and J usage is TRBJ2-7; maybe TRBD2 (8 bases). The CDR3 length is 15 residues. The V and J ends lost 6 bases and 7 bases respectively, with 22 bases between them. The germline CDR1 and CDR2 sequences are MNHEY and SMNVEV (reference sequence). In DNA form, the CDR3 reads TGTGCCAGCAGAGTCGGGGGACTAGGGGGCTCGGAGCAGTACTTC. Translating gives CASRVGGLGGSEQYF.

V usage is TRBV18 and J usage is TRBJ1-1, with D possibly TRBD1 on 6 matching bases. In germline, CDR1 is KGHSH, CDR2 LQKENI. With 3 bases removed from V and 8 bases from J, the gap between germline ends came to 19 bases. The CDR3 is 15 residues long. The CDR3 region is CASSPRRGGQEEAFF. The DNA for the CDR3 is TGTGCCAGCTCACCGCGGAGAGGGGGTCAGGAAGAAGCTTTCTTT. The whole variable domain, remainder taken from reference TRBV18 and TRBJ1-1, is NAGVMQNPRHLVRRRGQEARLRCSPMKGHSHVYWYRQLPEEGLKFMVYLQKENIIDESGMPKERFSAEFPKEGPSILRIQQVVRGDSAAYFCASSPRRGGQEEAFFGQGTRLTVV.

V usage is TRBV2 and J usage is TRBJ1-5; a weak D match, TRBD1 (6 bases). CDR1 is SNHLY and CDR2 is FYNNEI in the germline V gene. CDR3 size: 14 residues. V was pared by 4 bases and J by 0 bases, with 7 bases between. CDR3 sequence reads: CASSAQGSNQPQHF. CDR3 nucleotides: TGTGCCAGCAGTGCACAGGGTAGCAATCAGCCCCAGCATTTT.

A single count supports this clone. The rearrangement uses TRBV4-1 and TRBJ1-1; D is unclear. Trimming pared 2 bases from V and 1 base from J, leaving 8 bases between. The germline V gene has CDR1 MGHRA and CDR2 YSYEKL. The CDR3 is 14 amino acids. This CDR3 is CASSQLRQNTEAFF. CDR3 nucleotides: TGCGCCAGCAGCCAATTGAGGCAGAACACTGAAGCTTTCTTT.

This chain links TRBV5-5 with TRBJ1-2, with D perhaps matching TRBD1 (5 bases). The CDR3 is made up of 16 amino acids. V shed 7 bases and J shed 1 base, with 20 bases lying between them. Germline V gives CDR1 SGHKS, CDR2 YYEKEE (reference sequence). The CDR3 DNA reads TGTGCCAGCGGGACTCTAAGAATACAGCATAACTATGGCTACACCTTC. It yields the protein CASGTLRIQHNYGYTF. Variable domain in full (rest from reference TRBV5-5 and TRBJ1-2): DAGVTQSPTHLIKTRGQQVTLRCSPISGHKSVSWYQQVLGQGPQFIFQYYEKEERGRGNFPDRFSARQFPNYSSELNVNALLLGDSALYLCASGTLRIQHNYGYTFGSGTRLTVV.

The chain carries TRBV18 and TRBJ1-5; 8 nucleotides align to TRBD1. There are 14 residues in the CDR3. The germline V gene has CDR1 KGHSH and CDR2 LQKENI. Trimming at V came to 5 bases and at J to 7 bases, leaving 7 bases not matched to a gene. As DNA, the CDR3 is TGTGCCAGCTCATCCGGACAGGGAGGCCAGCCCCAGCATTTT. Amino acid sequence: CASSSGQGGQPQHF.

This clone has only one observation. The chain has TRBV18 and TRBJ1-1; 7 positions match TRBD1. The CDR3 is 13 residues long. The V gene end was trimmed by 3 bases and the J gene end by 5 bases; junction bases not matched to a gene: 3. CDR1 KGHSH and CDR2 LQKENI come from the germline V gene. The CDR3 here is CASSPTGNTEAFF. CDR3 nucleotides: TGTGCCAGCTCACCGACAGGGAATACTGAAGCTTTCTTT.

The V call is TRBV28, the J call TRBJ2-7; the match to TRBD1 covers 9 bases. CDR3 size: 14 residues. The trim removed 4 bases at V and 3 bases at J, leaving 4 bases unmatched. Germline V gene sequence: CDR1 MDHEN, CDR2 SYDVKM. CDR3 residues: CASSSMTGGYEQYF. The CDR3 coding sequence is TGTGCCAGCAGTTCCATGACAGGGGGCTACGAGCAGTACTTC.

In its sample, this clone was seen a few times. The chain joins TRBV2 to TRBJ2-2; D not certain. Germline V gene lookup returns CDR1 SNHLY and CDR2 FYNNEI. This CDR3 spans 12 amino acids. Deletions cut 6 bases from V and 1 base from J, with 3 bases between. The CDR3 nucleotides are TGTGCCAGCAGCAGGAACACCGGGGAGCTGTTTTTT. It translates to CASSRNTGELFF. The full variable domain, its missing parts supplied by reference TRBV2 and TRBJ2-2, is EPEVTQTPSHQVTQMGQEVILRCVPISNHLYFYWYRQILGQKVEFLVSFYNNEISEKSEIFDDQFSVERPDGSNFTLKIRSTKLEDSAMYFCASSRNTGELFFGEGSRLTVL.

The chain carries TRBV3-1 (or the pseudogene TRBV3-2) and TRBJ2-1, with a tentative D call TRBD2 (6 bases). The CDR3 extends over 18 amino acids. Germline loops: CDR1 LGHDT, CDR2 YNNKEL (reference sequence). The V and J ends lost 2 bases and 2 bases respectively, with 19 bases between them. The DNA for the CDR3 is TGTGCCAGCAGCCAATTACCCCTAGCGAGGGCAACCTACAATGAGCAGTTCTTC. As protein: CASSQLPLARATYNEQFF.

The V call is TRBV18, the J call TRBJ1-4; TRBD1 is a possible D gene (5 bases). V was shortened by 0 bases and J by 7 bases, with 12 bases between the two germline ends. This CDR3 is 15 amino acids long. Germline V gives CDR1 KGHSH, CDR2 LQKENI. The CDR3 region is CASSPPGRAGEKLFF. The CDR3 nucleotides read TGTGCCAGCTCACCACCGGGCAGGGCTGGTGAAAAACTGTTTTTT.

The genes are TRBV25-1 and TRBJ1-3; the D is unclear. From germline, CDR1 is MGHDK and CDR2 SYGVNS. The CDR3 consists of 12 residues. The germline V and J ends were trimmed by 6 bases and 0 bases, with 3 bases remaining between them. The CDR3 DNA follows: TGTGCCAGCAGGAGCTCTGGAAACACCATATATTTT. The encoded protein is CASRSSGNTIYF.